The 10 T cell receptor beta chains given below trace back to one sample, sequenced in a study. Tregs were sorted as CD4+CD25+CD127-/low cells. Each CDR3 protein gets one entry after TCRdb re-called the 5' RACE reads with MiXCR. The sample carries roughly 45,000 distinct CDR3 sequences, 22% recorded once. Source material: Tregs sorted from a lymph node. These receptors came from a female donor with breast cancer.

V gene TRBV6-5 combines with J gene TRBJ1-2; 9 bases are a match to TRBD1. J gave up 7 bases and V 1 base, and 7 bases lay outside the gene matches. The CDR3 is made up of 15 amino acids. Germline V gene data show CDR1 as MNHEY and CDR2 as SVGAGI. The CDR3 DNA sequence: TGTGCCAGCAGTTACTACAGGGGGCTGTCGGGTGGCTACACCTTC. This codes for CASSYYRGLSGGYTF.

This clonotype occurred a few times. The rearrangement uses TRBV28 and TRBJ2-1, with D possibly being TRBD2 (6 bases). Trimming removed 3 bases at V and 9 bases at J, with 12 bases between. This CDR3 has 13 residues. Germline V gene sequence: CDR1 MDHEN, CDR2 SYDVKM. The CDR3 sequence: CASSFGQEGEQFF. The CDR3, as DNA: TGTGCCAGCAGTTTTGGCCAGGAGGGTGAGCAGTTCTTC.

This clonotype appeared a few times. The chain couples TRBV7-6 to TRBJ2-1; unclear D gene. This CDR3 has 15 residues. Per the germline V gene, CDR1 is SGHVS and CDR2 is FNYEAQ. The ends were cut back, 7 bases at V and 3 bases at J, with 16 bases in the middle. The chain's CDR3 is CASTKLGDLYNEQFF. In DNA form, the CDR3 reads TGTGCCAGCACCAAGCTCGGAGATCTCTACAATGAGCAGTTCTTC.

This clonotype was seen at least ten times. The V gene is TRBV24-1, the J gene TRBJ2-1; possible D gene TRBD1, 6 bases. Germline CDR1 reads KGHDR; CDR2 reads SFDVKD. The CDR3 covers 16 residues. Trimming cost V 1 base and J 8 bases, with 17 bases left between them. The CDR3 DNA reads TGTGCCACCAGTGATTTAAGGCAGGGCAACAGGGATGAGCAGTTCTTC. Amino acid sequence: CATSDLRQGNRDEQFF.

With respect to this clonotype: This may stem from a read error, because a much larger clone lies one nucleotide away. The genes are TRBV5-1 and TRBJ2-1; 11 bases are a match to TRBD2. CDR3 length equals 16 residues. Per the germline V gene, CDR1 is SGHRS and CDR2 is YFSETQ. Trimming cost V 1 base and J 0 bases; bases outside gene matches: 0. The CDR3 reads CASSLTSGSSYNEQFF. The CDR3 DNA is TGCGCCAGCAGCTTGACTAGCGGGAGCTCCTACAATGAGCAGTTCTTC.

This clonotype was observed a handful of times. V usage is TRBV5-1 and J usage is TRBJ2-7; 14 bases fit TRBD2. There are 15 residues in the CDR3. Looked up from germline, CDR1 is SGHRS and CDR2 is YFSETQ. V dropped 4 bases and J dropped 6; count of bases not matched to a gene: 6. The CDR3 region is CASSKGLAGVFEQYF. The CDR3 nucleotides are TGCGCCAGCAGCAAGGGACTAGCGGGAGTCTTCGAGCAGTACTTC.

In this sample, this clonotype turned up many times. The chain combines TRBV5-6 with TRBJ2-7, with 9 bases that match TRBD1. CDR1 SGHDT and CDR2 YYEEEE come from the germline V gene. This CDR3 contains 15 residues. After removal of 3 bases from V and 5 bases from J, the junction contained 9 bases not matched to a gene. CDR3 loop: CASSYGTGPSDEQYF. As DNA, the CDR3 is TGTGCCAGCAGCTATGGGACAGGGCCGTCGGACGAGCAGTACTTC.

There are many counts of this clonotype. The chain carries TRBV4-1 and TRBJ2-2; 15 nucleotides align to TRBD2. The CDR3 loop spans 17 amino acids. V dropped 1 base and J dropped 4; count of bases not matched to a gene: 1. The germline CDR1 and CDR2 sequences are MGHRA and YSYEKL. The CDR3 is CASSQGTSGRVTGELFF. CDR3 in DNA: TGCGCCAGCAGCCAAGGGACTAGCGGGAGGGTCACCGGGGAGCTGTTTTTT.

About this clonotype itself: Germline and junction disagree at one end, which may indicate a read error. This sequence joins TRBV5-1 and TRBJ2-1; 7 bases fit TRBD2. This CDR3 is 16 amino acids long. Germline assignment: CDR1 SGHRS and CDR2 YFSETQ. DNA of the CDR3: TGCGCCAGCGGCTTGTGGGGGAGGGCCTCGTACAATGAGCAGTTCTTC. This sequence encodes CASGLWGRASYNEQFF.

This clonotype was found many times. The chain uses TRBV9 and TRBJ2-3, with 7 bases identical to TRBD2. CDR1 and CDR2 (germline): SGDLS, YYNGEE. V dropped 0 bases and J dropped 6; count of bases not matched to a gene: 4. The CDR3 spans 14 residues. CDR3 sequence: CASSVGGRADTQYF. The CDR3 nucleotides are TGTGCCAGCAGCGTAGGAGGGAGGGCCGATACGCAGTATTTT.